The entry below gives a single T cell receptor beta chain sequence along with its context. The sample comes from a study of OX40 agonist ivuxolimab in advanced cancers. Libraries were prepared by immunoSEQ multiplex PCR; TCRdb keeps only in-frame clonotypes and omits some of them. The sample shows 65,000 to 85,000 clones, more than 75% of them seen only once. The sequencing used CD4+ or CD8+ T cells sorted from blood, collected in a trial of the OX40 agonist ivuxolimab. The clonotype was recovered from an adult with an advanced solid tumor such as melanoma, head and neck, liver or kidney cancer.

The CDR3 is CASSQEDRSNTEAFF. DNA of the CDR3: TGTGCCAGCAGCCAGGAGGACAGATCGAACACTGAAGCTTTCTTT. The chain combines TRBV14 with TRBJ1-1; maybe TRBD1 (6 bases). V gave up 3 bases and J gave up 1 base, with 12 bases separating them. The CDR3 consists of 15 residues. Germline V gene lookup returns CDR1 SGHDN and CDR2 FVKESK.